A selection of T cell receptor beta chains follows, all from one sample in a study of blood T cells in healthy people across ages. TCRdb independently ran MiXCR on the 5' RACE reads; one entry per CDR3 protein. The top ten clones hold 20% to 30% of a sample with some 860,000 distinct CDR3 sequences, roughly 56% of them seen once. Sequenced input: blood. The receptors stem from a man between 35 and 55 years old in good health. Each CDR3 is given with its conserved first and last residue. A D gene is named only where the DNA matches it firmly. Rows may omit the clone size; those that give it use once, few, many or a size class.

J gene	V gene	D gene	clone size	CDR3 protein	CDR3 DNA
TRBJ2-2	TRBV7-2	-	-	CASSLVPGANTGELFF	TGTGCCAGCAGCTTAGTTCCGGGTGCGAACACCGGGGAGCTGTTTTTT
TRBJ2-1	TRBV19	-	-	CASSTQGVYWDQTNEQFF	TGTGCCAGTAGCACGCAAGGGGTGTACTGGGACCAGACTAATGAGCAGTTCTTC
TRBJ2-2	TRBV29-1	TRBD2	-	CSVGGSYTGELFF	TGCAGCGTTGGCGGGAGTTACACCGGGGAGCTGTTCTTT
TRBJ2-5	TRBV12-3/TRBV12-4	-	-	CASSPASTRQETQYF	TGTGCCAGCAGCCCTGCCTCGACTCGGCAAGAGACCCAGTACTTC
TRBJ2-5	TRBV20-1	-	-	CSARGARETQYF	TGCAGTGCTCGGGGGGCACGGGAGACCCAGTACTTC
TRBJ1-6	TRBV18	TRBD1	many	CASSRSTGGHNSPLHF	TGTGCCAGCTCACGCTCGACAGGGGGCCATAATTCACCCCTCCACTTT
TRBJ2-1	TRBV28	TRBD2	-	CASSRRTSGVYNEQFF	TGTGCCAGCAGCCGGAGGACTAGCGGAGTATACAATGAGCAGTTCTTC
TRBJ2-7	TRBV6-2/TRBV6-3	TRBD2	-	CASSYYDGGSYEQYF	TGTGCCAGCAGTTATTACGACGGGGGGTCCTACGAGCAGTACTTC
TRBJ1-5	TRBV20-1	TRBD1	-	CSAREGGQGDRQPQHF	TGCAGTGCTAGAGAGGGGGGACAGGGGGACCGTCAGCCCCAGCATTTT
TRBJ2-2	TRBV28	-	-	CASSLGGAVGTGELFF	TGTGCCAGCAGTTTAGGGGGGGCTGTCGGCACCGGGGAGCTGTTTTTT
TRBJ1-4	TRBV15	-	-	CATSRVGPEEKLFF	TGTGCCACCAGCAGAGTGGGACCGGAAGAAAAACTGTTTTTT
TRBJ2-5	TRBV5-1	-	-	CASSSSAGLLETQYF	TGCGCCAGCAGTTCAAGTGCCGGGTTATTGGAGACCCAGTACTTC
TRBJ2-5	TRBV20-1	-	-	CSADGEGAGETQYF	TGCAGTGCTGACGGGGAAGGGGCGGGGGAGACCCAGTACTTC
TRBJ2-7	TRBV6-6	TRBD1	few	CASSYSKTGQGPYEQYF	TGTGCCAGCAGTTACTCGAAAACTGGACAGGGGCCCTACGAGCAGTACTTC
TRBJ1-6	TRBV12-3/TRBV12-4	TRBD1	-	CASSFLLYPGTGLGSPLHF	TGTGCCAGCAGTTTCCTATTATATCCCGGGACAGGGTTGGGTTCACCCCTCCACTTT
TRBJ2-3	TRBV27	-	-	CASSLFYLGREGITDTQYF	TGTGCCAGCAGTTTATTTTATTTGGGCAGGGAAGGAATTACAGATACGCAGTATTTT